The entry below describes one TCR beta chain. What it binds is unknown. The data are from a study of T cells in localized non-small cell lung cancer. The CDR3 is 16 residues long. Trimming removed 0 bases from V and 2 bases from J; junction bases left unmatched: 5. Only in-frame clones appear in the TCRdb table, and some are missing; sequencing was by immunoSEQ multiplex PCR. The table has some 30,000 clones, under 85% seen once. General study results and limits: When the top 100 tumor clones were examined, a median 57 of them also appeared in the adjacent lung, which was paired and uninvolved.

This sequence joins TRBV23-1 and TRBJ2-7, with TRBD2 matching over 9 bases. TRBV23-1 is classed as an ORF, of uncertain function. This sample comprised peripheral blood, obtained before any cancer treatment. The receptor was isolated from a male donor older than 55 with stage II squamous cell lung carcinoma. CDR3 sequence reads: CASSQSPSGGTYEQYF. DNA for the CDR3: TGCGCCAGCAGTCAATCGCCCAGCGGGGGGACCTACGAGCAGTACTTC.